One and the same sample provided the 15 T cell receptor beta chains below, sequenced in a study of cytomegalovirus exposure and HLA in healthy donors. Researchers ran the PCR with 60 Vbeta and 13 Jbeta primers. Data came from immunoSEQ multiplex PCR; TCRdb stores just in-frame clones and leaves some out. Of 90,000 to 100,000 clones listed, under 75% were seen once; the top ten hold about 2.5%. Sequenced material: PBMCs. These receptors were taken from a man aged 50-60 years in good health and CMV-seronegative.

The J gene is TRBJ1-5, the V gene TRBV2; 7 nucleotides match TRBD1. Germline V gene sequence: CDR1 SNHLY, CDR2 FYNNEI. V shed 6 bases and J 6 bases; nucleotides not matched to a gene: 5. There are 13 residues in the CDR3. The CDR3 DNA follows: TGTGCCAGCAGCCCAGGGGGAGGTCAGCCCCAGCATTTT. It codes for CASSPGGGQPQHF.

The CDR3 region is CASSGYHGTGTYEQYF. CDR3 nucleotides: TGTGCCAGCAGTGGATATCACGGGACAGGGACCTACGAGCAGTACTTC. The J gene is TRBJ2-7, the V gene TRBV25-1, with TRBD1 matching over 9 bases. There are 16 residues in the CDR3. CDR1 and CDR2 from the germline V gene are MGHDK and SYGVNS. V was pared by 4 bases and J by 2 bases, with 9 bases of the junction left unmatched.

The J gene is TRBJ2-1, the V gene TRBV5-4; 11 nucleotides match TRBD1. Germline CDR1 and CDR2: SGHNT and YYREEE (reference sequence). There are 16 residues in the CDR3. J was trimmed by 6 bases and V by 3 bases; bases with no gene match: 8. The CDR3 nucleotides read TGTGCCAGCAGCTCCCGGGACAGGGGGACAAGCAATGAGCAGTTCTTC. It specifies CASSSRDRGTSNEQFF.

The chain has TRBV28 and TRBJ2-2, with D perhaps TRBD2 (5 bases). The CDR3 loop spans 16 amino acids. Germline CDR1 reads MDHEN; CDR2 reads SYDVKM. The ends were cut back, 5 bases at V and 3 bases at J, with 16 bases in the middle. CDR3 DNA: TGTGCCAGCAGTCGTACAGATTACGGGGACACCGGGGAGCTGTTTTTT. Amino acids: CASSRTDYGDTGELFF.

A few counts support this clone. The chain uses TRBV6-5 and TRBJ1-6, with 10 nucleotides matching TRBD1. Per germline, CDR1 MNHEY and CDR2 SVGAGI. After removal of 4 bases from V and 9 bases from J, the junction contained 6 bases not matched to a gene. The CDR3 has 15 amino acids. This CDR3 reads CASSSRDRGTSPLHF. The CDR3, as DNA: TGTGCCAGCAGTTCACGGGACAGGGGAACTTCACCCCTCCACTTT.

The chain has TRBV27 and TRBJ1-6; 7 bases align to TRBD1. The CDR3 spans 17 residues. V lost 3 bases to trimming and J lost 0 bases; unmatched junction nucleotides: 5. CDR1 is MNHEY and CDR2 is SMNVEV in the germline V gene (reference sequence). The CDR3 loop is CASSFRDRSSYNSPLHF. CDR3 coding DNA: TGTGCCAGCAGTTTCCGGGACAGAAGCTCCTATAATTCACCCCTCCACTTT.

The rearrangement uses TRBV28 and TRBJ1-6, with D possibly matching TRBD1 (5 bases). This CDR3 contains 14 residues. Between the trimmed V and J ends, which lost 3 bases and 7 bases, there was a span of 10 bases. Looked up from germline, CDR1 is MDHEN and CDR2 is SYDVKM. CDR3 residues: CASSLSTDNSPLHF. CDR3 nucleotides: TGTGCCAGCAGTTTGTCGACAGACAATTCACCCCTCCACTTT.

This clone was picked up one time. The J gene is TRBJ1-2, the V gene TRBV28; D remains ambiguous. This CDR3 is 14 amino acids long. In germline, CDR1 is MDHEN, CDR2 SYDVKM. Trimming took 2 bases from V and 7 from J, leaving 14 bases between them. CDR3 amino acids: CASSLNGDLSGYTF. The CDR3 nucleotides read TGTGCCAGCAGTTTAAACGGAGACCTTAGTGGCTACACCTTC.

The CDR3 loop reads CASSPEQGWHNSPLHF. The CDR3 bases are TGTGCCAGCAGTCCCGAACAGGGATGGCATAATTCACCCCTCCACTTT. The rearrangement links TRBV27 to TRBJ1-6; tentatively, D is TRBD1 (6 bases). CDR3 length equals 16 residues. Germline CDR1 is MNHEY and CDR2 is SMNVEV (reference sequence). V was trimmed by 5 bases and J by 5 bases, leaving 16 bases between them.

The chain carries TRBV5-8 and TRBJ1-5, with TRBD1 matching 8 bases. V was pared by 2 bases and J by 13 bases, with 14 bases of the junction left unmatched. In germline, CDR1 is SGHTS, CDR2 YDEGEE. The CDR3 is 15 residues long. The CDR3 loop is CASSFLGTGPRIQHF. The CDR3 DNA reads as TGTGCCAGCAGCTTCTTGGGGACAGGCCCTAGGATTCAGCATTTT. Full variable domain (outside the CDR3, taken from reference TRBV5-8 and TRBJ1-5): EAGVTQSPTHLIKTRGQQATLRCSPISGHTSVYWYQQALGLGLQFLLWYDEGEERNRGNFPPRFSGRQFPNYSSELNVNALELEDSALYLCASSFLGTGPRIQHFGDGTRLSIL.

V is TRBV4-3 and J is TRBJ1-1; TRBD1 might be the D (6 bases). Deletions cut 4 bases from V and 8 bases from J, with 14 bases between. Germline CDR1 reads LGHNA; CDR2 reads YSLEER. This CDR3 contains 13 residues. This CDR3 is CASSRGGLMEAFF. CDR3 nucleotides: TGCGCCAGCAGCCGCGGGGGCCTGATGGAAGCTTTCTTT.

Comments on this clone: A much larger clone differs from this one at a single base, so this may be a read error. This chain links TRBV7-9 with TRBJ2-7; 9 nucleotides match TRBD2. This CDR3 has 15 amino acids. Germline CDR1 reads SEHNR; CDR2 reads FQNEAQ (reference sequence). As DNA, the CDR3 is TGTTCCAGCAGCCAGGGAATAGCGGGAGTCCACGAGCAGTACTTC. Translated: CSSSQGIAGVHEQYF.

The chain joins TRBV27 to TRBJ1-5; TRBD1 matches 9 bases. CDR1 is MNHEY, CDR2 SMNVEV, per germline (reference sequence). J was trimmed by 2 bases and V by 5 bases; bases with no gene match: 10. This CDR3 contains 17 residues. The CDR3 protein is CASSRQGGPYGNQPQHF. For the CDR3, the DNA is TGTGCCAGCAGTCGACAGGGGGGACCTTATGGCAATCAGCCCCAGCATTTT.

The chain uses TRBV11-3 and TRBJ2-3, with 7 bases lining up with TRBD2. Germline V gene data show CDR1 as SGHNT and CDR2 as YENEEA. J gave up 6 bases and V 6 bases, and 12 bases lay outside the gene matches. There are 15 residues in the CDR3. This chain's CDR3 is CASSPTRGERDTQYF. CDR3 nucleotide sequence: TGTGCCAGCAGTCCTACCCGGGGGGAGCGCGATACGCAGTATTTT.

The rearrangement joins TRBV10-3 to TRBJ2-5; 9 nucleotides agree with TRBD1. The CDR3 spans 16 residues. Germline CDR1 is ENHRY and CDR2 is SYGVKD. The V and J ends lost 2 bases and 0 bases, in that order; junction bases with no gene match: 4. Here the CDR3 reads CAISETGTGYQETQYF. The CDR3, as DNA: TGTGCCATCAGTGAGACCGGGACAGGGTACCAAGAGACCCAGTACTTC.